These 2 T cell receptor beta chains were all obtained from the same sample, sequenced in a study of tumor-infiltrating lymphocytes in oesophageal squamous cell carcinoma. TCRdb ran MiXCR on the PCR reads and lists one entry per CDR3 protein. The data contain approximately 12,000 distinct CDR3 sequences, roughly 46% of them singletons. The sample comprised normal esophageal tissue next to the tumor. These receptors originate from a male donor with esophageal squamous cell carcinoma.

The chain joins TRBV7-8 to TRBJ1-5, with D perhaps TRBD1 (6 bases). Per the germline V gene, CDR1 is SGHVS and CDR2 is FQNEAQ. This CDR3 is built from 12 residues. The V and J ends lost 5 bases and 6 bases respectively, with 8 bases between them. DNA of the CDR3: TGTGCCAGCAGCAGGGGGAGTCAGCCCCAGCATTTT. This codes for CASSRGSQPQHF.

Note on this clonotype: Sequence at one end of the junction differs from germline and may be a read error. In DNA, the CDR3 is TGTGCCAGCAGTCCCAGGGGACCTACCGACCGGTTCTTC. This encodes CASSPRGPTDRFF. The J gene is TRBJ2-3, the V gene TRBV7-8; D is possibly TRBD1 (6 bases). Germline loops: CDR1 SGHVS, CDR2 FQNEAQ. The CDR3 length is 13 residues.